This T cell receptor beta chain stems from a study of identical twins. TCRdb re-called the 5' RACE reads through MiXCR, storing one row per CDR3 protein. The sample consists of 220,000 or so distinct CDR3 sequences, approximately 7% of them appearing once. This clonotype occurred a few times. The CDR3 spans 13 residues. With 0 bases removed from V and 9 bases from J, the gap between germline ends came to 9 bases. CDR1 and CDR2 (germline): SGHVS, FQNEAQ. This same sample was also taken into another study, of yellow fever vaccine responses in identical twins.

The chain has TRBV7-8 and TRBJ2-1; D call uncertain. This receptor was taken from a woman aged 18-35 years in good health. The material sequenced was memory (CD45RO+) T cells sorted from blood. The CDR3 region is CASSLAVNTEQFF. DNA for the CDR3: TGTGCCAGCAGCTTAGCCGTCAACACTGAGCAGTTCTTC.